These 8 T cell receptor beta chains came from one sample sequenced in a study of regulatory T cells in long-lasting Graves disease. Regarding time point: newly diagnosed GD, antithyroid drugs for less than 3 months. Construction of the TCR library relied on RNA isolated from PBMCs. CDR3-region Arm-PCR and iRepertoire HTBI primers produced the TCR beta libraries. Using its own MiXCR run on the multiplex PCR reads, TCRdb lists one record per CDR3 protein. The sample yields hundreds of thousands of distinct CDR3 sequences, about a sixth seen once. The source was peripheral blood mononuclear cells (PBMCs), collected at new diagnosis, from a patient treated with antithyroid drugs. The receptors originated from a female donor with Graves disease.

This clonotype appeared many times. The J gene is TRBJ1-1, the V gene TRBV27; D is undetermined. The V end lost 1 base, the J end lost 1 base, and 10 bases lay between the germline ends. The V gene's germline CDR1 is MNHEY and CDR2 SMNVEV (reference sequence). The length of the CDR3 is 15 residues. The CDR3 loop reads CASSLYGDSNTEAFF. CDR3 bases: TGTGCCAGCAGTTTATATGGGGATTCGAACACTGAAGCTTTCTTT.

V gene TRBV27 combines with J gene TRBJ2-7; 7 positions match TRBD2. CDR1 is MNHEY, CDR2 SMNVEV, per germline (reference sequence). This CDR3 is built from 15 residues. V shed 5 bases and J 0 bases; nucleotides not matched to a gene: 7. The CDR3 region is CASSKRGRSSYEQYF. The CDR3 nucleotides read TGTGCCAGCAGTAAACGCGGGAGAAGCTCCTACGAGCAGTACTTC.

Only a few counts were recorded for this clonotype. The V and J genes are TRBV20-1 and TRBJ2-7; D remains unclear. The V and J ends lost 5 bases and 5 bases respectively, with 19 bases between them. CDR3 length equals 14 residues. Germline loops: CDR1 DFQATT, CDR2 SNEGSKA (reference sequence). As DNA, the CDR3 is TGCAGTGCTCGGCGGCTAGTGACCTACGACGAGCAGTACTTC. It is translated as CSARRLVTYDEQYF.

This clonotype appeared many times. The CDR3 region is CATSSGTSYEQYF. As DNA, the CDR3 is TGTGCCACCAGCAGTGGGACTAGCTACGAGCAGTACTTC. The chain couples TRBV15 to TRBJ2-7; 8 bases fit TRBD2. The germline V gene encodes CDR1 LNHNV and CDR2 YYDKDF (reference sequence). The CDR3 has 13 amino acids. V shed 3 bases and J 3 bases; nucleotides not matched to a gene: 1.

The table lists this clonotype with many counts. The chain links TRBV28 to TRBJ1-6; TRBD1 might be the D (6 bases). The length of the CDR3 is 16 residues. Germline-derived CDR1 and CDR2 are MDHEN and SYDVKM. The V end lost 6 bases, the J end lost 7 bases, and 19 bases lay between the germline ends. The chain's CDR3 is CASSPGGQGLNSPLHF. CDR3 in DNA: TGTGCCAGCAGCCCCGGAGGGCAGGGGTTGAATTCACCCCTCCACTTT.

The chain links TRBV19 to TRBJ2-3; D is ambiguous. This CDR3 comprises 14 residues. The ends were cut back, 3 bases at V and 0 bases at J, with 7 bases in the middle. Germline CDR1 and CDR2: LNHDA and SQIVND (reference sequence). The CDR3 region has the DNA TGTGCCAGTAGTATGTTACAAAGCACAGATACGCAGTATTTT. Its translation is CASSMLQSTDTQYF.

The chain uses TRBV19 and TRBJ2-2, with TRBD1 identical over 7 bases. The CDR3 spans 16 residues. CDR1 is LNHDA, CDR2 SQIVND, per germline (reference sequence). V lost 3 bases, J lost 1 base, and 5 bases stayed unmatched. CDR3 amino acids: CASSILGTVNTGELFF. CDR3 bases: TGTGCCAGTAGTATTCTAGGGACAGTGAACACCGGGGAGCTGTTTTTT.

The chain has TRBV5-1 and TRBJ2-3; D is perhaps TRBD2 (6 bases). Germline V gene lookup returns CDR1 SGHRS and CDR2 YFSETQ. Trimming left V 7 bases short and J 1 base short, with 16 bases between. CDR3 length: 15 residues. CDR3 sequence: CASYLGRMGTDTQYF. The CDR3, as DNA: TGCGCCAGCTACCTCGGGAGAATGGGCACAGATACGCAGTATTTT. Full variable domain (outside the CDR3, taken from reference TRBV5-1 and TRBJ2-3): KAGVTQTPRYLIKTRGQQVTLSCSPISGHRSVSWYQQTPGQGLQFLFEYFSETQRNKGNFPGRFSGRQFSNSRSEMNVSTLELGDSALYLCASYLGRMGTDTQYFGPGTRLTVL.